Sequencing of this T cell receptor (beta chain) was carried out in a study of OX40 agonist ivuxolimab in advanced cancers. General study points: Circulating CD4+ and CD8+ T cells showed clonal expansion by week 6 at 0.1 to 3.0 mg/kg.

Points on this clone: The antigen is unknown.

People who had autoimmune disease history or systemic immunosuppression were excluded. Baseline, cycle 4 day 1, and cycle 7 day 1 were the blood sampling points. Clones were sequenced by immunoSEQ multiplex PCR, and TCRdb holds only the in-frame ones, with some missing. The sample holds about 18,000 clones, just under 75% seen once. This receptor was obtained from an adult with an advanced solid tumor such as melanoma, head and neck, liver or kidney cancer. The sequencing here drew on CD4+ or CD8+ T cells sorted from blood, taken in a trial of the OX40 agonist ivuxolimab.

The CDR3 region is CASSQPGLAEVEQYF. The CDR3 nucleotides read TGTGCCAGCAGTCAACCGGGACTAGCGGAAGTGGAGCAGTACTTC. The chain uses TRBV27 and TRBJ2-7, with 11 bases matching TRBD2. The germline V gene encodes CDR1 MNHEY and CDR2 SMNVEV (reference sequence). The CDR3 is 15 residues long. V was clipped by 5 bases and J by 7 bases; unmatched bases: 10.